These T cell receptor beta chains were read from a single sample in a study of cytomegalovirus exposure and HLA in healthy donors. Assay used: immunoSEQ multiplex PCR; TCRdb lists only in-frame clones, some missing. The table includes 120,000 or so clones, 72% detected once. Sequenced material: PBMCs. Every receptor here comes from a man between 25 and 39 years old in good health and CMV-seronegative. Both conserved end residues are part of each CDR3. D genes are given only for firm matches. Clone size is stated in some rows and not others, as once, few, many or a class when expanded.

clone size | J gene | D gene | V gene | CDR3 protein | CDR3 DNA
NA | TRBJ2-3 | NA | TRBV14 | CASKVSGTDTQYF | TGTGCCAGCAAGGTTAGCGGAACAGATACGCAGTATTTT
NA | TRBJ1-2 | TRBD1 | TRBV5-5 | CASSFTPGQGGSYTF | TGTGCCAGCAGCTTTACTCCGGGACAGGGGGGAAGCTACACCTTC
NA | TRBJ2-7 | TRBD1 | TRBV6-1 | CASSSGQGRSYEQYF | TGTGCCAGCAGTTCGGGACAGGGAAGATCCTACGAGCAGTACTTC
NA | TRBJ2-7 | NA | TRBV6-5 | CASSPQGNEQYF | TGTGCCAGCAGTCCACAGGGTAACGAGCAGTACTTC
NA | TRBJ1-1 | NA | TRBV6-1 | CATLGQTNTEAFF | TGTGCCACCCTTGGACAGACAAACACTGAAGCTTTCTTT
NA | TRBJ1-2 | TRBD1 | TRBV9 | CASSPGQGGGYTF | TGTGCCAGCAGCCCGGGACAGGGCGGAGGCTACACCTTC
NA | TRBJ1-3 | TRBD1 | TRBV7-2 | CASSSGQGKGNTIYF | TGTGCCAGCAGCTCCGGACAGGGGAAAGGAAACACCATATATTTT
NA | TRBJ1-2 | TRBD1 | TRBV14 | CASRGTGTGFGYTF | TGTGCCAGCAGGGGGACCGGGACAGGGTTCGGCTACACCTTC
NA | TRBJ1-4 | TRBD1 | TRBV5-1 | CASSLAWRQGGNPGEKLFF | TGCGCCAGCAGCTTGGCTTGGCGACAGGGAGGAAATCCCGGTGAAAAACTGTTTTTT
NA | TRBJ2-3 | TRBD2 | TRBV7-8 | CASRRISSSGGASNTQYF | TGTGCCAGCAGACGAATCTCCTCTAGCGGGGGGGCGTCTAATACGCAGTATTTT
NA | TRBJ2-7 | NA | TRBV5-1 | CASSLVGGWDSEQYF | TGCGCCAGCAGCTTGGTGGGCGGCTGGGACTCTGAGCAGTACTTC
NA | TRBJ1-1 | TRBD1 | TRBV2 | CASRTDPTGVLMNTEAFF | TGTGCCAGCCGAACAGATCCTACAGGGGTTCTCATGAACACTGAAGCTTTCTTT
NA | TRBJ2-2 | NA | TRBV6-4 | CASRVHANTGELFF | TGTGCCAGCAGGGTACACGCGAACACCGGGGAGCTGTTTTTT
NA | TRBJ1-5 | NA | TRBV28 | CASSYLGTIQPQHF | TGTGCCAGCAGTTACCTAGGTACCATTCAGCCCCAGCATTTT
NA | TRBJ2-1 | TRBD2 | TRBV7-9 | CASSYWTSGGINEQFF | TGTGCCAGCAGCTATTGGACTAGCGGGGGGATCAATGAGCAGTTCTTC
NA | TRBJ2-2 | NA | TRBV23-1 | CASSQSGLAYGELFF | TGCGCCAGCAGTCAATCCGGCCTAGCCTACGGGGAGCTGTTTTTT
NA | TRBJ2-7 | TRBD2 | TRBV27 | CASSLLPPTASGGGSYEQYF | TGTGCCAGCAGTTTACTTCCTCCCACCGCTAGCGGAGGAGGGTCCTACGAGCAGTACTTC
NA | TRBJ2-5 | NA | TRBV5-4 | CASSPRSQETQYF | TGTGCCAGCAGCCCACGGTCCCAAGAGACCCAGTACTTC
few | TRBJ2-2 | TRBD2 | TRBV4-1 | CASSHPGPPRTSVVGELFF | TGCGCCAGCAGCCACCCCGGTCCCCCTCGGACTAGCGTGGTCGGGGAGCTGTTTTTT
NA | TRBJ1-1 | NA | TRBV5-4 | CASSPGGQGMTEAFF | TGTGCCAGCAGCCCTGGTGGGCAGGGAATGACTGAAGCTTTCTTT
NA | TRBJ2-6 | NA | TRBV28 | CASNRELTGANVLTF | TGTGCCAGTAACAGGGAGTTGACTGGGGCCAACGTCCTGACTTTC
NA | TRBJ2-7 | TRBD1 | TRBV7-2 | CASSLPGQGVYEQYF | TGTGCCAGCAGCTTACCCGGACAGGGGGTCTACGAGCAGTACTTC
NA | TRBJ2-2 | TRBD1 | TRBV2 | CASSRDRAEYTGELFF | TGTGCCAGCAGCCGGGACAGGGCGGAATACACCGGGGAGCTGTTTTTT
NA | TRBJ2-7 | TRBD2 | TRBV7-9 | CASSLVASGSPYEQYF | TGTGCCAGCAGCTTAGTGGCTAGCGGGTCTCCCTACGAGCAGTACTTC
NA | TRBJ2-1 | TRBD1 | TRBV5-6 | CASSPGQGKNEQFF | TGTGCCAGCAGCCCCGGACAGGGCAAGAATGAGCAGTTCTTC
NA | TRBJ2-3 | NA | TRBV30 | CAWSLGLGGSTDTQYF | TGTGCCTGGAGTCTAGGACTAGGGGGTAGCACAGATACGCAGTATTTT
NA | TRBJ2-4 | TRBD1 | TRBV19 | CASSMGQPPKRYF | TGTGCCAGTAGTATGGGACAGCCCCCTAAGAGGTACTTC
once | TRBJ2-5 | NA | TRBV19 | CASSIGGEPFVETQYF | TGTGCCAGTAGTATCGGCGGGGAACCTTTTGTGGAGACCCAGTACTTC
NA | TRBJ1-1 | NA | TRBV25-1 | CASSVAGDTVAEAFF | TGTGCCAGCAGTGTGGCAGGGGACACCGTCGCTGAAGCTTTCTTT
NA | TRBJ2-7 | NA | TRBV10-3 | CAIRKSTYEQYF | TGTGCCATCAGGAAGTCTACCTACGAGCAGTACTTC
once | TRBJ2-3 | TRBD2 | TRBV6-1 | CASSEHGGGYTDTQYF | TGTGCCAGCAGTGAACACGGGGGGGGATACACAGATACGCAGTATTTT
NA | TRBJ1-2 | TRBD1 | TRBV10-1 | CASRNVMDRGKKRDGYTF | TGCGCCAGCAGGAACGTCATGGACAGGGGTAAAAAGCGCGATGGCTACACCTTC
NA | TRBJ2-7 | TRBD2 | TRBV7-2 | CASSRSSGGIAYEQYF | TGTGCCAGCAGCCGCAGTAGCGGGGGAATTGCCTACGAGCAGTACTTC
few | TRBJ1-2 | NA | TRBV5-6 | CASSFGRTYGYTF | TGTGCCAGCAGCTTTGGACGGACTTATGGCTACACCTTC
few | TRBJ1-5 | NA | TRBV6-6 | CASSYSGGSNQPQHF | TGTGCCAGCAGTTACTCGGGAGGTAGCAATCAGCCCCAGCATTTT
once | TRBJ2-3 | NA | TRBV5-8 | CASSLGGWGTDTQYF | TGTGCCAGCAGCTTGGGGGGCTGGGGCACAGATACGCAGTATTTT
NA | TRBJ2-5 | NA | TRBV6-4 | CASNGRVTQYF | TGTGCCAGCAACGGGCGGGTGACCCAGTACTTC
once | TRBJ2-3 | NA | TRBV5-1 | CASSLAGTDTQYF | TGCGCCAGCAGCTTGGCAGGCACAGATACGCAGTATTTT
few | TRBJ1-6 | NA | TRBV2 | CASFGGVLFRSPLHF | TGTGCCAGCTTTGGGGGCGTCCTTTTTCGGTCACCCCTCCACTTT
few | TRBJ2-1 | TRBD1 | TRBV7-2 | CASSLRQGADEQFF | TGTGCCAGCAGCCTGAGACAGGGTGCTGATGAGCAGTTCTTC
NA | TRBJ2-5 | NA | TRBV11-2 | CASSSNSMSQETQYF | TGTGCCAGCAGCTCTAACAGCATGAGCCAAGAGACCCAGTACTTC
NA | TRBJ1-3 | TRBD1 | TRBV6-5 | CASSYQGAIGNTIYF | TGTGCCAGCAGTTACCAGGGGGCAATTGGAAACACCATATATTTT
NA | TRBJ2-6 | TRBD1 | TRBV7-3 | CASSHGQGIPGANVLTF | TGTGCCAGCAGCCACGGACAGGGGATCCCTGGGGCCAACGTCCTGACTTTC
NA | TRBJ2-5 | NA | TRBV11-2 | CARSSRDLETQYF | TGTGCCCGCAGCTCCCGGGATCTAGAGACCCAGTACTTC